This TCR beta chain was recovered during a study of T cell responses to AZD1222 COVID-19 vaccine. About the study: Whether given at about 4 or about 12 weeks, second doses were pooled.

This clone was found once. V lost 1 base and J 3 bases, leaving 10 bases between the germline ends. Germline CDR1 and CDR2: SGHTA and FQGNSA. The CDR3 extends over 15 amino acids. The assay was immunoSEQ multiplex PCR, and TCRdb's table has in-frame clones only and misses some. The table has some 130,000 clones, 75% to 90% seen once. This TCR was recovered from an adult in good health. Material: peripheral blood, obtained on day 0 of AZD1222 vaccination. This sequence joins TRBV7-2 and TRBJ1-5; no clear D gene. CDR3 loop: CASSLESTSNQPQHF. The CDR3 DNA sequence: TGTGCCAGCAGCTTAGAGTCGACTTCCAATCAGCCCCAGCATTTT.